Listed below are T cell receptor beta chains from one sample, sequenced in a study of blood T cell repertoires in COVID-19. The repertoire was sequenced with immunoSEQ multiplex PCR; TCRdb's copy has only in-frame clones and lacks some. The repertoire includes over 150,000 clones, around 80% of them detected once, and less than 3.5% sits in the top ten. Sequencing was carried out using peripheral blood. These receptors came from a woman aged 60-75 years with acute or convalescent COVID-19. CDR3s include the opening cysteine and the closing phenylalanine or tryptophan. The D gene is left open where the match is weak. Rows give clone size only sometimes, using once, few, many, or a class for an expanded clone.

size | J | V | length | D | DNA | CDR3
NA | TRBJ2-7 | TRBV11-1 | 13 | NA | TGTGCCAGCAGCTTCCCAGGGGACTACGAGCAGTACTTC | CASSFPGDYEQYF
once | TRBJ2-5 | TRBV14 | 18 | TRBD2 | TGTGCCAGCAGCCCACACCCCGGGACTAGCGGTCCCCAAGAGACCCAGTACTTC | CASSPHPGTSGPQETQYF
NA | TRBJ2-5 | TRBV18 | 12 | NA | TGTGCCAGCCGACATTCCCAAGAGACCCAGTACTTC | CASRHSQETQYF
NA | TRBJ2-1 | TRBV6-2/TRBV6-3 | 15 | TRBD2 | TGTGCCAGCAGTTACTTGGTGGCGGGGGGGAATGAGCAGTTCTTC | CASSYLVAGGNEQFF
once | TRBJ1-5 | TRBV19 | 20 | TRBD1 | TGTGCCAGTAGTATTGCGCCAGGGACAGGGACCTCTTGGGGCAATCAGCCCCAGCATTTT | CASSIAPGTGTSWGNQPQHF
NA | TRBJ2-2 | TRBV7-8 | 16 | NA | TGTGCCAGCAGCTCGCGAGGACAATGGAACACCGGGGAGCTGTTTTTT | CASSSRGQWNTGELFF
NA | TRBJ2-2 | TRBV7-9 | 17 | TRBD2 | TGTGCCAGCAGCCGGAGGGCGGGAGGCGGGAACACCGGGGAGCTGTTTTTT | CASSRRAGGGNTGELFF
NA | TRBJ2-6 | TRBV4-2 | 18 | TRBD1 | TGTGCCAGCAGCCGGCGACAGGGTGGGCTAGGTGGGGCCAACGTCCTGACTTTC | CASSRRQGGLGGANVLTF
NA | TRBJ1-4 | TRBV19 | 15 | NA | TGTGCCAGTACAGATCAGGGGCTATCTAATGAAAAACTGTTTTTT | CASTDQGLSNEKLFF
NA | TRBJ1-2 | TRBV5-4 | 15 | NA | TGTGCCAGCACCCTGCCCCCAGGAGGAGCAACTGGCTACACCTTC | CASTLPPGGATGYTF
NA | TRBJ2-2 | TRBV7-9 | 16 | TRBD2 | TGTGCCAGCAGCCCTTTTGATGGAGCGGGGACCGGGGAGCTGTTTTTT | CASSPFDGAGTGELFF
few | TRBJ1-4 | TRBV9 | 14 | NA | TGTGCCAGCAGCGTAGCTCTACAGAATGAAAAACTGTTTTTT | CASSVALQNEKLFF
NA | TRBJ2-1 | TRBV10-3 | 15 | TRBD2 | TGTGCCATCAGTGCGGCTAGCGGGGTCTACAATGAGCAGTTCTTC | CAISAASGVYNEQFF
NA | TRBJ1-3 | TRBV28 | 15 | NA | TGTGCCAGCAGTTCCAACCACAGGGTTGGAAACACCATATATTTT | CASSSNHRVGNTIYF
once | TRBJ2-7 | TRBV5-4 | 12 | NA | TGTGCCAGCAGCAAGACAGGGAGGGAGCAGTACTTC | CASSKTGREQYF
NA | TRBJ1-1 | TRBV18 | 15 | TRBD1 | TGTGCCAGCTCACCGGCAGGGGGGCCGCTGGCTGAAGCTTTCTTT | CASSPAGGPLAEAFF
NA | TRBJ2-5 | TRBV20-1 | 16 | TRBD1 | TGCAGTGCTAGTAGAGGGACAGGGGGGCCCCAAGAGACCCAGTACTTC | CSASRGTGGPQETQYF
once | TRBJ2-2 | TRBV7-9 | 17 | TRBD2 | TGTGCCAGCAGCTCGACTAGCGGGGGCCCCCGAGCCGGGGAGCTGTTTTTT | CASSSTSGGPRAGELFF
NA | TRBJ1-4 | TRBV4-3 | 17 | TRBD1 | TGCGCCAGCAGCCGGACACCAGGACAGGGAACTAATGAAAAACTGTTTTTT | CASSRTPGQGTNEKLFF
once | TRBJ2-3 | TRBV5-1 | 16 | TRBD2 | TGCGCCAGCAGAATTAGCGGGGCCTCAGGGACAGATACGCAGTATTTT | CASRISGASGTDTQYF
few | TRBJ1-4 | TRBV27 | 14 | NA | TGTGCCAGCAGGGACCTGTCGGGGGGTGAAAAACTGTTTTTT | CASRDLSGGEKLFF
NA | TRBJ2-2 | TRBV29-1 | 14 | NA | TGCAGCGTTGACGAAGGGGAGGACACCGGGGAGCTGTTTTTT | CSVDEGEDTGELFF
NA | TRBJ1-3 | TRBV12-5 | 15 | NA | TGTGCTAGTGGTTTGTCCGGGAGCTCTGGAAACACCATATATTTT | CASGLSGSSGNTIYF
NA | TRBJ1-2 | TRBV5-1 | 13 | NA | TGCGCCAGCAGCTCCGGCCAGGTCTATGGCTACACCTTC | CASSSGQVYGYTF
few | TRBJ1-6 | TRBV9 | 14 | NA | TGTGCCAGCAGCGTAATGGGGGGGAATTCACCCCTCCACTTT | CASSVMGGNSPLHF
NA | TRBJ2-5 | TRBV20-1 | 14 | NA | TGCAGTGCTAGTTTCGGGGGGCGGGAAGAGACCCAGTACTTC | CSASFGGREETQYF
few | TRBJ1-1 | TRBV10-2 | 14 | TRBD1 | TGCGCCAGCAAGAAGACAGGGGGGAACACTGAAGCTTTCTTT | CASKKTGGNTEAFF
few | TRBJ1-2 | TRBV18 | 13 | TRBD1 | TGTGCCAGCTCACAGGACAGGGGGCACGGCTACACCTTC | CASSQDRGHGYTF
NA | TRBJ2-5 | TRBV20-1 | 11 | NA | TGCAGTGCTACACAGGGAGAGACCCAGTACTTC | CSATQGETQYF
NA | TRBJ1-1 | TRBV28 | 14 | TRBD1 | TGTGCCAGCATTCGGACAGGGGGAGGGACTGAAGCTTTCTTT | CASIRTGGGTEAFF
NA | TRBJ1-1 | TRBV4-3 | 16 | TRBD1 | TGCGCCAGCAGCCAAGATGTCGGGACAGCGAACACTGAAGCTTTCTTT | CASSQDVGTANTEAFF
NA | TRBJ2-6 | TRBV7-2 | 14 | NA | TGTGCCAGCAGCGAGGGCTCTGGGGCCAACGTCCTGACTTTC | CASSEGSGANVLTF
NA | TRBJ1-3 | TRBV27 | 15 | NA | TGTGCCAGCAGTTTAGGGCAGGGGCGTGGAAACACCATATATTTT | CASSLGQGRGNTIYF
NA | TRBJ1-1 | TRBV6-6 | 16 | TRBD1 | TGTGCCAGCAGAATAAACCGACAGGGGCGACCCACTGAAGCTTTCTTT | CASRINRQGRPTEAFF
NA | TRBJ1-3 | TRBV3-1/TRBV3-2 | 16 | TRBD1 | TGTGCCAGCAGTCATACCGGGACAGGGGGAGGAAACACCATATATTTT | CASSHTGTGGGNTIYF
NA | TRBJ2-2 | TRBV5-1 | 16 | TRBD1 | TGCGCCAGCAGCTTAGGGACAGCGTTTCTTTCCGGGGAGCTGTTTTTT | CASSLGTAFLSGELFF
NA | TRBJ1-4 | TRBV7-2 | 16 | TRBD1 | TGTGCCAGCAGCTTAACAGGGGGCTCAACTAATGAAAAACTGTTTTTT | CASSLTGGSTNEKLFF
NA | TRBJ2-5 | TRBV18 | 14 | NA | TGTGCCAGCTCACAAATAGCGGACCAAGAGACCCAGTACTTC | CASSQIADQETQYF
NA | TRBJ2-7 | TRBV6-7 | 15 | TRBD1 | TGTGCCAGCAGTAGACCGGGACAGGGGTGGGAAGAGCAGTACTTC | CASSRPGQGWEEQYF
once | TRBJ2-7 | TRBV7-2 | 16 | TRBD1 | TGTGCCAGCAGCTTAGCGGGGACAGGGGGATCCTACGAGCAGTACTTC | CASSLAGTGGSYEQYF
once | TRBJ2-3 | TRBV5-1 | 15 | NA | TGCGCCAGCAGCTTGTATGGGGGCTCCACAGATACGCAGTATTTT | CASSLYGGSTDTQYF
NA | TRBJ1-5 | TRBV5-5 | 14 | NA | TGTGCCAGCAGCCTACTTAGGGAGAATCAGCCCCAGCATTTT | CASSLLRENQPQHF
NA | TRBJ2-7 | TRBV6-2/TRBV6-3 | 16 | TRBD2 | TGTGCCAGCAGTTACCCGACTAGCGGTGTCTCCTACGAGCAGTACTTC | CASSYPTSGVSYEQYF
NA | TRBJ1-4 | TRBV11-2 | 13 | NA | TGTGCCAGCAGCTCGAATTACGGTGAAAAACTGTTTTTT | CASSSNYGEKLFF
NA | TRBJ2-7 | TRBV6-4 | 14 | NA | TGTGCCAGCAGTGACCAAGAGACAGGTTGGGTGCAGTACTTC | CASSDQETGWVQYF
NA | TRBJ1-5 | TRBV2 | 18 | TRBD1 | TGTGCCAGCAGTGAAGCGCTTTCGGCAGGGGGTGGGAATCAGCCCCAGCATTTT | CASSEALSAGGGNQPQHF
NA | TRBJ2-5 | TRBV27 | 12 | NA | TGTGCCACCAGGGAGAACCAAGAGACCCAGTACTTC | CATRENQETQYF
NA | TRBJ1-2 | TRBV5-1 | 16 | TRBD1 | TGCGCCAGCAGCCTCCTGGACAGGGGGCAGAACTATGGCTACACCTTC | CASSLLDRGQNYGYTF
NA | TRBJ2-7 | TRBV7-2 | 14 | NA | TGTGCCAGCAGCTTGGGGAGAAAGGCCTACGAGCAGTACTTC | CASSLGRKAYEQYF
NA | TRBJ2-5 | TRBV11-1 | 14 | TRBD2 | TGTGCCAGCAGCTCGGCGGGGGGCCCGGAGACCCAGTACTTC | CASSSAGGPETQYF
NA | TRBJ2-7 | TRBV27 | 15 | TRBD2 | TGTGCCAGCAGTTTATGGCGGGGGAGCTCCTACGAGCAGTACTTC | CASSLWRGSSYEQYF